The 28 T cell receptor beta chains below all came from one sample that was sequenced in a study of blood T cell repertoires in COVID-19. The table came from immunoSEQ multiplex PCR; TCRdb's copy has only in-frame clones and leaves some out. The sample consists of about 310,000 clones, about nine tenths of them appearing once. Material for sequencing was PBMCs or T cells enriched from blood (not recorded which). The receptors were sampled from a woman aged 25 to 39 who had recovered from COVID-19.

The chain has TRBV5-1 and TRBJ2-1, with 9 bases identical to TRBD2. CDR3 length: 16 residues. The V gene end was trimmed by 4 bases and the J gene end by 6 bases; junction bases not matched to a gene: 11. CDR1 is SGHRS and CDR2 is YFSETQ in the germline V gene. The CDR3 bases are TGCGCCAGCAGCCCCCTGGTTCTAGCGGGAAGCAATGAGCAGTTCTTC. Protein: CASSPLVLAGSNEQFF.

This rearrangement joins TRBV6-4 to TRBJ1-2; TRBD1 aligns across 9 bases. With V trimmed by 5 bases and J by 2 bases, 3 bases remained unmatched. Germline V CDR1 and CDR2: MRHNA, SNTAGT. CDR3 length equals 14 residues. CDR3 in amino acids: CASSQDRGNYGYTF. The CDR3 nucleotides are TGTGCCAGCAGTCAAGACAGGGGGAACTATGGCTACACCTTC.

This clone was recorded only once. The chain is built from TRBV10-3 and TRBJ1-1, with D maybe TRBD1 (6 bases). This CDR3 contains 12 residues. Trimming left V 6 bases short and J 3 bases short, with 8 bases between. Per the germline V gene, CDR1 is ENHRY and CDR2 is SYGVKD. The CDR3 loop reads CAIRGADTEAFF. CDR3 DNA sequence: TGTGCCATCAGGGGGGCAGACACTGAAGCTTTCTTT.

This clone appeared once. V is TRBV7-6 and J is TRBJ1-1, with 7 bases lining up with TRBD1. Germline V gene lookup returns CDR1 SGHVS and CDR2 FNYEAQ. The ends lost 5 bases at V and 3 bases at J; junction bases unmatched: 3. The CDR3 totals 13 residues. DNA for the CDR3: TGTGCCAGCAGCACAGGGGTTTACACTGAAGCTTTCTTT. Amino acids: CASSTGVYTEAFF.

The J gene is TRBJ1-1, the V gene TRBV6-4; 7 bases fit TRBD1. Germline V CDR1 and CDR2: MRHNA, SNTAGT. This CDR3 is 13 amino acids long. With 4 bases clipped from V and 6 bases from J, the junction kept 5 bases outside the gene matches. The DNA for the CDR3 is TGTGCCAGCAGTGCAAACAGGGGCGCTGAAGCTTTCTTT. Amino acid sequence: CASSANRGAEAFF.

J is TRBJ1-2 and V is TRBV27; perhaps TRBD1 as D (6 bases). The V gene's germline CDR1 is MNHEY and CDR2 SMNVEV (reference sequence). The ends were cut back, 5 bases at V and 2 bases at J, with 21 bases in the middle. The CDR3 spans 17 residues. CDR3 coding DNA: TGTGCCAGCAGTACGGACGAGACAGGAATTAGGAACTATGGCTACACCTTC. Translation gives CASSTDETGIRNYGYTF.

This sequence joins TRBV19 and TRBJ2-3, with a weak D call TRBD2 (5 bases). The germline V gene has CDR1 LNHDA and CDR2 SQIVND (reference sequence). The ends were cut back, 6 bases at V and 4 bases at J, with 11 bases in the middle. This CDR3 is built from 13 residues. CDR3 sequence (DNA): TGTGCCAGTAGAGGAGAGGGCCCAGATACGCAGTATTTT. Residues: CASRGEGPDTQYF.

The chain couples TRBV16 to TRBJ2-3, with 7 bases lining up with TRBD2. The J segment lost 3 bases and the V segment lost 4 bases, leaving 7 bases of the junction unmatched. Germline CDR1 is KGHSY and CDR2 is FQNENV. The CDR3 is 15 amino acids. The CDR3 DNA reads as TGTGCCAGCAGCCCCCCGGGGAGGGGAACAGATACGCAGTATTTT. It translates to CASSPPGRGTDTQYF.

J is TRBJ2-1 and V is TRBV5-1; TRBD2 matches 8 bases. Germline CDR1 reads SGHRS; CDR2 reads YFSETQ. The CDR3 has 12 residues. V gave up 2 bases and J gave up 10 bases; unmatched junction bases: 2. The CDR3 DNA sequence: TGCGCCAGCAGCTTAGGCGGGAGGGAGCAGTTCTTC. It encodes CASSLGGREQFF.

This chain connects TRBV28 to TRBJ2-7, with a possible D match to TRBD1 (6 bases). Germline CDR1 MDHEN, CDR2 SYDVKM. This CDR3 is built from 16 residues. V gave up 6 bases and J gave up 1 base, with 19 bases separating them. As DNA, the CDR3 is TGTGCCAGCAGCTATAGGCTAACCGGGACATCCTACGAGCAGTACTTC. It yields the protein CASSYRLTGTSYEQYF.

The V and J genes are TRBV9 and TRBJ1-2; a weak D match, TRBD1 (5 bases). Germline CDR1 SGDLS, CDR2 YYNGEE. This CDR3 has 14 residues. Trimming removed 0 bases at V and 4 bases at J, with 10 bases between. The CDR3 DNA is TGTGCCAGCAGCGTAGTAGGGGTGGGCTATGGCTACACCTTC. Its protein is CASSVVGVGYGYTF. The full variable domain, its missing parts supplied by reference TRBV9 and TRBJ1-2, is DSGVTQTPKHLITATGQRVTLRCSPRSGDLSVYWYQQSLDQGLQFLIQYYNGEERAKGNILERFSAQQFPDLHSELNLSSLELGDSALYFCASSVVGVGYGYTFGSGTRLTVV.

There are a few counts of this clone. The chain is built from TRBV5-4 and TRBJ1-3, with 7 bases that match TRBD1. Germline V gene lookup returns CDR1 SGHNT and CDR2 YYREEE (reference sequence). V gave up 4 bases and J gave up 0 bases; unmatched junction bases: 10. The CDR3 spans 17 residues. The CDR3 coding sequence is TGTGCCAGCAGCCTTAGGACAGGCATGTACTCTGGAAACACCATATATTTT. It codes for CASSLRTGMYSGNTIYF.

The chain combines TRBV9 with TRBJ2-5, with 7 bases aligning to TRBD1. This CDR3 has 15 residues. Trimming at V came to 4 bases and at J to 3 bases, leaving 9 bases not matched to a gene. Germline V gene data show CDR1 as SGDLS and CDR2 as YYNGEE. The CDR3 bases are TGTGCCAGCAGCTCGCACTCGGGACAGAAAGAGACCCAGTACTTC. Translating it yields CASSSHSGQKETQYF. The full variable domain, with the rest looked up from reference TRBV9 and TRBJ2-5, is DSGVTQTPKHLITATGQRVTLRCSPRSGDLSVYWYQQSLDQGLQFLIQYYNGEERAKGNILERFSAQQFPDLHSELNLSSLELGDSALYFCASSSHSGQKETQYFGPGTRLLVL.

The V and J genes are TRBV28 and TRBJ1-3; TRBD1 aligns across 7 bases. This CDR3 contains 15 residues. Trimming removed 5 bases from V and 0 bases from J; junction bases left unmatched: 4. Germline lookup yields CDR1 MDHEN and CDR2 SYDVKM. CDR3 DNA sequence: TGTGCCAGCAGTGACAGGGTGTACTCTGGAAACACCATATATTTT. Its translation is CASSDRVYSGNTIYF.

CDR3 loop: CASSPRGSRGNTEAFF. CDR3 bases: TGTGCCAGCAGCCCCCGTGGCTCACGGGGTAACACTGAAGCTTTCTTT. This chain uses TRBV13 with TRBJ1-1, with D unclear. V was pared by 5 bases and J by 2 bases, with 18 bases between. The CDR3 has 16 amino acids. Germline-derived CDR1 and CDR2 are PRHDT and FYEKMQ (reference sequence).

The chain links TRBV6-2 or TRBV6-3 to TRBJ1-1; 7 nucleotides line up with TRBD1. V lost 6 bases and J lost 0; bases outside the gene matches: 10. The CDR3 is 16 amino acids. The germline V gene encodes CDR1 MNHEY and CDR2 SVGEGT. CDR3 DNA sequence: TGTGCCAGCAGCTATGGACAGGCCGACATGAACACTGAAGCTTTCTTT. Residues: CASSYGQADMNTEAFF.

The genes are TRBV2 and TRBJ1-1; a weak D match, TRBD1 (6 bases). Trimming took 8 bases from V and 1 from J, leaving 11 bases between them. CDR1 SNHLY and CDR2 FYNNEI come from the germline V gene. The CDR3 has 13 residues. DNA for the CDR3: TGTGCCAGCCAGAGGGGGAGGAACACTGAAGCTTTCTTT. Protein sequence: CASQRGRNTEAFF.

The chain is built from TRBV4-2 and TRBJ1-1; perhaps TRBD1 as D (5 bases). Germline lookup yields CDR1 LGHNA and CDR2 YNFKEQ. V was clipped by 1 base and J by 1 base, with 10 bases between them. The CDR3 covers 15 residues. The DNA for the CDR3 is TGTGCCAGCAGCCAAGTGGCGACAGAGAACACTGAAGCTTTCTTT. Translating gives CASSQVATENTEAFF.

The chain has TRBV18 and TRBJ1-1; 10 bases match TRBD1. V was clipped by 3 bases and J by 4 bases; unmatched bases: 5. The CDR3 is 15 amino acids. Germline assignment: CDR1 KGHSH and CDR2 LQKENI. In DNA form, the CDR3 reads TGTGCCAGCTCACCCCGGACAGGGGGATTCACTGAAGCTTTCTTT. This codes for CASSPRTGGFTEAFF.

Only a few counts were recorded for this clone. V and J are TRBV27 and TRBJ1-6, with D maybe TRBD1 (5 bases). The CDR3 loop spans 16 amino acids. Trimming pared 3 bases from V and 5 bases from J, leaving 14 bases between. CDR1 MNHEY and CDR2 SMNVEV come from the germline V gene (reference sequence). CDR3 coding DNA: TGTGCCAGCAGTTTGGGTGCGCAGGGTAATAATTCACCCCTCCACTTT. This gives the protein CASSLGAQGNNSPLHF.

The chain is built from TRBV7-8 and TRBJ1-1; no clear D. The CDR3 sequence is 16 residues long. V shed 5 bases and J shed 5 bases, with 21 bases lying between them. Germline CDR1 reads SGHVS; CDR2 reads FQNEAQ. CDR3 bases: TGTGCCAGCAGCCCCCCCCTCTCCGGGGTTTGGACTGAAGCTTTCTTT. Its translation is CASSPPLSGVWTEAFF.

The gene calls are TRBV7-2 and TRBJ1-4, with 9 bases matching TRBD1. With 6 bases clipped from V and 6 bases from J, the junction kept 5 bases outside the gene matches. The CDR3 is 14 amino acids. CDR1 is SGHTA, CDR2 FQGNSA, per germline. CDR3 region: CASSSDRGHEKLFF. CDR3 nucleotides: TGTGCCAGCAGTTCGGACAGGGGTCATGAAAAACTGTTTTTT. The full variable domain, completed using reference TRBV7-2 and TRBJ1-4, is GAGVSQSPSNKVTEKGKDVELRCDPISGHTALYWYRQSLGQGLEFLIYFQGNSAPDKSGLPSDRFSAERTGGSVSTLTIQRTQQEDSAVYLCASSSDRGHEKLFFGSGTQLSVL.

The chain couples TRBV3-1 (or the pseudogene TRBV3-2) to TRBJ1-6; 7 bases are a match to TRBD1. J was trimmed by 7 bases and V by 2 bases; bases with no gene match: 5. The CDR3 contains 15 residues. In germline, CDR1 is LGHDT, CDR2 YNNKEL (reference sequence). CDR3 sequence: CASSQWDRRNSPLHF. For the CDR3, the DNA is TGTGCCAGCAGCCAATGGGACAGACGGAATTCACCCCTCCACTTT.

The chain has TRBV11-2 and TRBJ2-7; TRBD1 might be the D (6 bases). The ends were cut back, 4 bases at V and 3 bases at J, with 13 bases in the middle. In germline, CDR1 is SGHAT, CDR2 FQNNGV. The CDR3 spans 14 residues. This CDR3 reads CASSWTENLYEQYF. Here the CDR3 DNA reads TGTGCCAGCAGCTGGACAGAAAACCTCTACGAGCAGTACTTC.

This chain joins TRBV19 and TRBJ2-6; a possible D gene is TRBD1 (7 bases). This CDR3 has 19 amino acids. The germline V and J ends were trimmed by 8 bases and 1 base, with 24 bases remaining between them. The germline V gene encodes CDR1 LNHDA and CDR2 SQIVND (reference sequence). The CDR3 nucleotides are TGTGCCAGTCCGAACCCCGGGGCAGGGGGGTCTTCTGGGGCCAACGTCCTGACTTTC. Its translation: CASPNPGAGGSSGANVLTF. The full variable domain, completed using reference TRBV19 and TRBJ2-6, is DGGITQSPKYLFRKEGQNVTLSCEQNLNHDAMYWYRQDPGQGLRLIYYSQIVNDFQKGDIAEGYSVSREKKESFPLTVTSAQKNPTAFYLCASPNPGAGGSSGANVLTFGAGSRLTVL.

The rearrangement uses TRBV19 and TRBJ1-5; tentative D call: TRBD1 (6 bases). The CDR3 consists of 15 residues. V was clipped by 10 bases and J by 6 bases, with 22 bases between them. Germline V gene data show CDR1 as LNHDA and CDR2 as SQIVND (reference sequence). CDR3 loop: CATPPRGGGSQPQHF. In nucleotides, the CDR3 is TGTGCCACCCCCCCGAGGGGAGGGGGATCTCAGCCCCAGCATTTT.

The gene calls are TRBV27 and TRBJ2-5; tentative D call: TRBD2 (6 bases). Germline values: CDR1 MNHEY, CDR2 SMNVEV (reference sequence). V dropped 5 bases and J dropped 4 bases, with 11 bases sitting between them. CDR3 length: 13 amino acids. The CDR3 DNA follows: TGTGCCAGCAGTCTCGGGACTGCAGAGACCCAGTACTTC. Translating it yields CASSLGTAETQYF.

The chain's CDR3 is CASRPGQGAYEQYF. The DNA for the CDR3 is TGTGCCAGCAGACCGGGACAGGGCGCCTACGAGCAGTACTTC. The J gene is TRBJ2-7, the V gene TRBV2; 9 nucleotides align to TRBD1. This CDR3 has 14 amino acids. Unmatched junction bases numbered 5, after V lost 6 bases and J lost 2 bases. Germline V lookup: CDR1 SNHLY, CDR2 FYNNEI. Full variable domain (missing parts from reference TRBV2 and TRBJ2-7): EPEVTQTPSHQVTQMGQEVILRCVPISNHLYFYWYRQILGQKVEFLVSFYNNEISEKSEIFDDQFSVERPDGSNFTLKIRSTKLEDSAMYFCASRPGQGAYEQYFGPGTRLTVT.